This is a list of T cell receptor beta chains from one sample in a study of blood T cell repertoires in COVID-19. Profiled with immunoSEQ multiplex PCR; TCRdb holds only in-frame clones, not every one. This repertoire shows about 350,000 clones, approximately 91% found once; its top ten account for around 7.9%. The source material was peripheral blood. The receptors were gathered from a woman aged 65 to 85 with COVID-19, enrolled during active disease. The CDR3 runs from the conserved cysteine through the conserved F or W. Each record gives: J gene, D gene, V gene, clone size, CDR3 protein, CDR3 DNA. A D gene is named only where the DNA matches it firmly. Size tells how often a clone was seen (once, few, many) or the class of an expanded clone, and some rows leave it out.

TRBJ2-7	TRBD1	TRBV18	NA	CASSGTGRIYEQYF	TGTGCCAGCTCGGGGACAGGAAGAATCTACGAGCAGTACTTC
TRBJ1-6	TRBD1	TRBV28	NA	CASSITGGGSPLHF	TGTGCCAGCAGCATAACAGGGGGCGGTTCACCCCTCCACTTT
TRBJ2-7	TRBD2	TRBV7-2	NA	CASSSPYGGLAGGEQYF	TGTGCCAGCAGCTCACCATACGGGGGACTAGCGGGGGGCGAGCAGTACTTC
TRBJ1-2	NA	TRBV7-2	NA	CASSLDRGTNYGYTF	TGTGCCAGCAGCTTAGATCGGGGGACCAACTATGGCTACACCTTC
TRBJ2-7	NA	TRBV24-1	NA	CATSDSRSSYEQYF	TGTGCCACCAGTGATTCACGGAGCTCCTACGAGCAGTACTTC
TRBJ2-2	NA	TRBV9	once	CASSHGGPGELFF	TGTGCCAGCAGTCACGGGGGTCCCGGGGAGCTGTTTTTT
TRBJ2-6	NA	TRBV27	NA	CASSLYWGTGANVLTF	TGTGCCAGCAGTTTATATTGGGGCACTGGGGCCAACGTCCTGACTTTC
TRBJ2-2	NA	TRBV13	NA	CASSSNRERGANTGELFF	TGTGCCAGCAGCTCCAACAGGGAGCGAGGGGCGAACACCGGGGAGCTGTTTTTT
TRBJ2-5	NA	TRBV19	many	CASSPTVHFETQYF	TGTGCCAGTAGCCCGACAGTCCACTTCGAGACCCAGTACTTC
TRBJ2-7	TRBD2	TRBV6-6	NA	CASSYSGGWDEQYF	TGTGCCAGCAGTTACTCGGGGGGGTGGGACGAGCAGTACTTC
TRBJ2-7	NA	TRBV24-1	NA	CATSDGQKIRSEQYF	TGTGCCACCAGTGACGGACAGAAGATTCGGTCGGAGCAGTACTTC
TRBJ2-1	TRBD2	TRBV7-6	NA	CASSFGGVYNEQFF	TGTGCCAGCAGCTTCGGGGGGGTTTACAATGAGCAGTTCTTC
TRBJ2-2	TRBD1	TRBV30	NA	CAWKAGTGPTGELFF	TGTGCCTGGAAGGCCGGGACAGGGCCCACCGGGGAGCTGTTTTTT
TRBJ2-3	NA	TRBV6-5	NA	CATGGYFTDTQYF	TGTGCCACCGGGGGTTACTTCACAGATACGCAGTATTTT
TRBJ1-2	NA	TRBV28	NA	CASSYTGAYGYTF	TGTGCCAGCAGCTATACAGGCGCCTATGGCTACACCTTC
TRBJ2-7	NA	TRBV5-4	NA	CASSLAWGAGSYEQYF	TGTGCCAGCAGCCTGGCCTGGGGCGCGGGATCCTACGAGCAGTACTTC
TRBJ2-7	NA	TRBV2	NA	CASSGQTDYEQYF	TGTGCCAGCAGCGGACAAACGGACTACGAGCAGTACTTC
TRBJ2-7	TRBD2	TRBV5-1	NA	CASSAGGTSIYEQYF	TGCGCCAGCAGCGCGGGGGGGACAAGTATCTACGAGCAGTACTTC
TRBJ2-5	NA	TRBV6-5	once	CASSYSRAGAETQYF	TGTGCCAGCAGTTACTCGAGGGCGGGGGCGGAGACCCAGTACTTC
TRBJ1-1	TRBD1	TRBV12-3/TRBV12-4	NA	CASSRDSNTEAFF	TGTGCCAGCAGTCGGGACAGTAACACTGAAGCTTTCTTT
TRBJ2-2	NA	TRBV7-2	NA	CASSPQGSGELFF	TGTGCCAGCAGCCCACAGGGTTCCGGGGAGCTGTTTTTT
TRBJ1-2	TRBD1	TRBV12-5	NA	CASGLTGVGGYTF	TGTGCTAGTGGTTTGACAGGGGTCGGTGGCTACACCTTC
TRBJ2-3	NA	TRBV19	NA	CASSPVGPPQDTQYF	TGTGCCAGTAGCCCCGTTGGGCCGCCCCAAGATACGCAGTATTTT
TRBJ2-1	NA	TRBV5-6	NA	CASSSTLQSYNEQFF	TGTGCCAGCAGTTCTACTCTTCAATCGTACAATGAGCAGTTCTTC
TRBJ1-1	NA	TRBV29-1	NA	CSVVGLGGWDTEAFF	TGCAGCGTGGTGGGCCTGGGAGGATGGGACACTGAAGCTTTCTTT
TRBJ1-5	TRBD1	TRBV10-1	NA	CASIPGQGIQPQHF	TGCGCCAGCATTCCGGGACAGGGGATTCAGCCCCAGCATTTT
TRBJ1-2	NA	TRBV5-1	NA	CASSFSGSGYTF	TGCGCCAGCAGCTTTTCAGGGTCAGGCTACACCTTC
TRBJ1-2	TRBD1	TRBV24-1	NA	CATSDLTGLNGYTF	TGTGCCACCAGTGACCTGACAGGGCTGAATGGCTACACCTTC
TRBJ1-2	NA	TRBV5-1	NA	CASTPQQGSDYGYTF	TGCGCCAGCACCCCTCAACAGGGATCAGACTATGGCTACACCTTC
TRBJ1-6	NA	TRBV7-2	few	CASSSGRHILHF	TGTGCCAGCAGCTCCGGGAGACACATACTCCACTTT
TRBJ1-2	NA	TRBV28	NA	CASSLSNYGYTF	TGTGCCAGCAGTTTATCGAACTATGGCTACACCTTC
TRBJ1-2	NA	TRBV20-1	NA	CSAPAGYGYTF	TGCAGTGCCCCGGCGGGGTACGGCTACACCTTC
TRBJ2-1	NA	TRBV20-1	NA	CSASRDSLNEQFF	TGCAGTGCTAGTCGGGACTCCCTGAATGAGCAGTTCTTC
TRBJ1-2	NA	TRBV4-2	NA	CASSPEEGYHGYTF	TGTGCCAGCAGCCCTGAGGAGGGGTACCATGGCTACACCTTC
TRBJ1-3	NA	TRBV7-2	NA	CASSLYPVPGNTIYF	TGTGCCAGCAGCTTATATCCAGTCCCCGGAAACACCATATATTTT
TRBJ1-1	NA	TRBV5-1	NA	CASSSQTGPNTEAFF	TGCGCCAGCAGCTCTCAGACAGGACCAAACACTGAAGCTTTCTTT
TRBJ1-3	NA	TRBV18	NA	CASSPDSSGGNTIYF	TGTGCCAGCTCACCGGACAGCTCGGGTGGAAACACCATATATTTT
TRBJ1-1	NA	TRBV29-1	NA	CSVVQATEAFF	TGCAGCGTCGTACAGGCCACTGAAGCTTTCTTT
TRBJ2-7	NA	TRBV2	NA	CASSGPGEGSYEQYF	TGTGCCAGCAGTGGGCCGGGAGAGGGGTCCTACGAGCAGTACTTC
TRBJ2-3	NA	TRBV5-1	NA	CASSPLASTDTQYF	TGCGCCAGCAGCCCTCTAGCGTCCACAGATACGCAGTATTTT
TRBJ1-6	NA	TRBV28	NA	CAGNREMYSPLHF	TGTGCCGGCAACAGGGAGATGTATTCACCCCTCCACTTT
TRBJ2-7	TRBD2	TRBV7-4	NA	CASSLEGGALTYEQYF	TGTGCCAGCAGCTTAGAGGGAGGGGCACTCACCTACGAGCAGTACTTC
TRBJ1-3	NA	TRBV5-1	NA	CASSLSGIQGSGNTIYF	TGCGCCAGCAGCTTGTCGGGGATACAGGGTTCAGGAAACACCATATATTTT
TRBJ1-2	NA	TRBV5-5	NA	CASSSDSLYGYTF	TGTGCCAGCAGCTCGGACAGCCTCTATGGCTACACCTTC
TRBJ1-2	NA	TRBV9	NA	CASSVDLGGLRDGYTF	TGTGCCAGCAGCGTAGACCTGGGAGGTCTTAGGGATGGCTACACCTTC
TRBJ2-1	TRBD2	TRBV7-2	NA	CASSLERGINEQFF	TGTGCCAGCAGCTTAGAGCGGGGGATAAATGAGCAGTTCTTC
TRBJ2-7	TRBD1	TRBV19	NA	CASITTSTGEGKEQYF	TGTGCCAGTATTACGACTTCGACAGGGGAAGGGAAAGAGCAGTACTTC
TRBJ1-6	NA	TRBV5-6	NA	CASSLRLTAESYNSPLHF	TGTGCCAGCAGCTTGCGGTTAACAGCTGAAAGCTATAATTCACCCCTCCACTTT
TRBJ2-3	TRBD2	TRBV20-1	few	CSASPAGGSTDTQYF	TGCAGTGCTAGTCCCGCGGGGGGCAGCACAGATACGCAGTATTTT
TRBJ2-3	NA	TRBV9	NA	CASSVGTGHTQYF	TGTGCCAGCAGCGTAGGTACAGGTCATACGCAGTATTTT
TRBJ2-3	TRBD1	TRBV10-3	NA	CAISGGETGEADTQYF	TGTGCCATCAGTGGTGGGGAGACAGGGGAAGCAGATACGCAGTATTTT
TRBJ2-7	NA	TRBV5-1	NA	CASSLAVRARRDEQYF	TGCGCCAGCAGCTTGGCCGTGAGAGCGAGACGGGACGAGCAGTACTTC
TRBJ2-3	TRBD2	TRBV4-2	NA	CASSQDLRLAGGKDTQYF	TGTGCCAGCAGCCAAGATCTCCGACTAGCGGGGGGGAAAGATACGCAGTATTTT
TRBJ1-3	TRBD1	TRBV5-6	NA	CASRTGVRNTIYF	TGTGCCAGCCGCACAGGGGTTCGAAACACCATATATTTT
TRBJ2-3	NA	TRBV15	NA	CATRRSTDTQYF	TGTGCCACCAGACGGAGCACAGATACGCAGTATTTT
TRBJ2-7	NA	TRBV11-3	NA	CASSTRETPSVPYEQYF	TGTGCCAGCAGCACCCGAGAGACCCCTAGCGTTCCCTACGAGCAGTACTTC
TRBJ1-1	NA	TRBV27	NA	CASSLLTRGNTEAFF	TGTGCCAGCAGTTTACTGACCCGGGGGAACACTGAAGCTTTCTTT
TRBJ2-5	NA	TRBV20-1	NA	CSASRQTIQETQYF	TGCAGTGCTAGTAGACAGACCATCCAAGAGACCCAGTACTTC
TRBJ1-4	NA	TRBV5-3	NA	CARSLGRVMGNEKLFF	TGTGCCAGAAGCTTGGGCAGGGTAATGGGTAATGAAAAACTGTTTTTT